Presented here are 27 T cell receptor beta chains from one specimen sequenced in a study of T cell changes during pregnancy in multiple sclerosis. The protocol was immunoSEQ multiplex PCR, while the TCRdb copy is restricted to in-frame clones and leaves out a portion. The sample lists 26,000 or so clones, almost 90% occurring once. Specimen: CD8+ T cells from peripheral blood mononuclear cells, collected in the second trimester of pregnancy. The receptors derive from a female donor with multiple sclerosis, enrolled in a pregnancy study.

The chain links TRBV5-6 to TRBJ1-4, with D tentatively TRBD1 (6 bases). Germline V gene sequence: CDR1 SGHDT, CDR2 YYEEEE. The V end lost 0 bases, the J end lost 7 bases, and 13 bases lay between the germline ends. This CDR3 contains 15 residues. Written as DNA, the CDR3 is TGTGCCAGCAGCTTGGGAACAGGGCCAGGTGAAAAACTGTTTTTT. This encodes CASSLGTGPGEKLFF.

The CDR3 here is CASSPTGSYNEQFF. The CDR3 DNA reads TGTGCCAGCAGTCCCACAGGGTCCTACAATGAGCAGTTCTTC. The chain recombines TRBV28 with TRBJ2-1, with a possible D match to TRBD1 (6 bases). The V end lost 5 bases, the J end lost 1 base, and 9 bases lay between the germline ends. This CDR3 region has 14 residues. Germline-derived CDR1 and CDR2 are MDHEN and SYDVKM.

This rearrangement joins TRBV30 to TRBJ2-7, with TRBD1 matching 10 bases. V shed 5 bases, J shed 2 bases, and the junction held 3 bases outside the gene matches. The CDR3 is 13 amino acids. The V gene's germline CDR1 is GTSNPN and CDR2 SVGIG (reference sequence). The CDR3 DNA reads TGTGCCTGGGGGACAGGGGCCCCCTACGAGCAGTACTTC. It codes for CAWGTGAPYEQYF. Filled out from reference TRBV30 and TRBJ2-7, the complete variable domain reads SQTIHQWPATLVQPVGSPLSLECTVEGTSNPNLYWYRQAAGRGLQLLFYSVGIGQISSEVPQNLSASRPQDRQFILSSKKLLLSDSGFYLCAWGTGAPYEQYFGPGTRLTVT.

The rearrangement links TRBV5-1 to TRBJ2-1; 10 nucleotides agree with TRBD2. The CDR3 runs 14 residues. V lost 1 base and J lost 8; bases outside the gene matches: 3. The V gene's germline CDR1 is SGHRS and CDR2 YFSETQ. CDR3 bases: TGCGCCAGCAGCTTGCGCCTAGCGGGGGATGAGCAGTTCTTC. Protein product: CASSLRLAGDEQFF.

The rearrangement links TRBV30 to TRBJ1-3; D is undetermined. Germline CDR1 is GTSNPN and CDR2 is SVGIG (reference sequence). This CDR3 spans 14 amino acids. The V and J ends lost 1 base and 0 bases respectively, with 7 bases between them. This CDR3 reads CAWSGQYSGNTIYF. The CDR3 bases are TGTGCCTGGAGTGGACAATACTCTGGAAACACCATATATTTT.

CDR3 region: CASSIEVVGQPQHF. CDR3 in DNA: TGTGCCAGTAGTATCGAGGTCGTGGGTCAGCCCCAGCATTTT. V and J are TRBV19 and TRBJ1-5; no firm D call. The germline V and J ends were trimmed by 3 bases and 6 bases, with 12 bases remaining between them. CDR1 is LNHDA, CDR2 SQIVND, per germline (reference sequence). This CDR3 is 14 amino acids long.

The chain has TRBV19 and TRBJ1-2, with D possibly matching TRBD1 (5 bases). Between the trimmed V and J ends, which lost 3 bases and 2 bases, there was a span of 10 bases. The CDR3 runs 14 residues. Germline assignment: CDR1 LNHDA and CDR2 SQIVND (reference sequence). The CDR3 nucleotides read TGTGCCAGTAGTATGGGGGGGGAGAACTATGGCTACACCTTC. It translates to CASSMGGENYGYTF.

By frequency in the sample, this clone is medium-sized. This sequence joins TRBV4-2 and TRBJ2-5, with 8 positions matching TRBD2. This CDR3 is built from 15 residues. Per the germline V gene, CDR1 is LGHNA and CDR2 is YNFKEQ. Trimming at V came to 0 bases and at J to 1 base, leaving 1 base not matched to a gene. CDR3 amino acids: CASSQERGGQETQYF. CDR3 DNA sequence: TGTGCCAGCAGCCAAGAACGGGGGGGCCAAGAGACCCAGTACTTC.

V is TRBV11-2 and J is TRBJ1-1; D not certain. V was shortened by 2 bases and J by 3 bases, with 22 bases between the two germline ends. Per the germline V gene, CDR1 is SGHAT and CDR2 is FQNNGV. The CDR3 is 18 residues long. The CDR3 spells CASSLWWAKQKRDTEAFF. The DNA of the CDR3 is TGTGCCAGCAGCTTATGGTGGGCAAAACAGAAGCGGGACACTGAAGCTTTCTTT.

The V and J genes are TRBV9 and TRBJ1-4; TRBD1 agrees at 8 bases. The V gene's germline CDR1 is SGDLS and CDR2 YYNGEE. This CDR3 spans 16 amino acids. V lost 3 bases and J lost 3; bases outside the gene matches: 7. The CDR3 region is CASSARRDRPNEKLFF. Here the CDR3 DNA reads TGTGCCAGCAGCGCCCGCCGGGACAGGCCTAATGAAAAACTGTTTTTT.

The V gene is TRBV13, the J gene TRBJ2-3; perhaps TRBD1 as D (5 bases). The CDR3 runs 12 residues. Germline V CDR1 and CDR2: PRHDT, FYEKMQ (reference sequence). V lost 1 base to trimming and J lost 10 bases, with 9 bases between them. CDR3 loop: CASSLEGLAQYF. DNA for the CDR3: TGTGCCAGCAGCTTAGAGGGGCTAGCGCAGTATTTT.

Only a few counts were recorded for this clone. The chain is built from TRBV2 and TRBJ2-4; 12 bases agree with TRBD2. The CDR3 is 18 amino acids. The germline V gene has CDR1 SNHLY and CDR2 FYNNEI. After removal of 3 bases from V and 1 base from J, the junction contained 7 bases not matched to a gene. This CDR3 reads CASSEWTSGDWAKNIQYF. The CDR3 DNA is TGTGCCAGCAGTGAGTGGACTAGCGGGGATTGGGCCAAAAACATTCAGTACTTC.

The V call is TRBV19, the J call TRBJ1-2; tentatively, D is TRBD1 (6 bases). This CDR3 region has 14 residues. The V end lost 5 bases, the J end lost 4 bases, and 14 bases lay between the germline ends. Germline lookup yields CDR1 LNHDA and CDR2 SQIVND (reference sequence). The CDR3 here is CASSEVETGYGYTF. CDR3 sequence (DNA): TGTGCCAGTAGTGAAGTCGAGACAGGCTATGGCTACACCTTC.

This chain connects TRBV28 to TRBJ1-5; maybe TRBD1 (6 bases). This CDR3 region has 17 residues. The V end was cut by 6 bases, the J end by 8 bases, with 26 bases between. The germline V gene encodes CDR1 MDHEN and CDR2 SYDVKM. CDR3 amino acids: CASRPNRDVNAVEPQHF. CDR3 coding DNA: TGTGCCAGCAGGCCAAACAGGGATGTTAATGCGGTAGAGCCCCAGCATTTT.

The V call is TRBV7-9, the J call TRBJ1-1; D may be TRBD1 (5 bases). Trimming left V 4 bases short and J 3 bases short, with 18 bases between. Germline-derived CDR1 and CDR2 are SEHNR and FQNEAQ (reference sequence). The CDR3 sequence is 16 residues long. CDR3 loop: CASSSGSGAGDTEAFF. In DNA, the CDR3 is TGTGCCAGCAGCTCAGGGTCTGGGGCGGGGGACACTGAAGCTTTCTTT.

By its share, this clone is medium-sized. The sample has other DNA sequences that encode this CDR3 too. The chain couples TRBV19 to TRBJ1-2, with D perhaps matching TRBD1 (6 bases). V was pared by 3 bases and J by 3 bases, with 8 bases between. The length of the CDR3 is 13 residues. Looked up from germline, CDR1 is LNHDA and CDR2 is SQIVND (reference sequence). CDR3 sequence reads: CASSISGDYGYTF. The CDR3 DNA follows: TGTGCCAGTAGTATTTCAGGGGACTATGGCTACACCTTC.

This clone is termed medium-sized. Other nucleotide sequences in the sample specify the same CDR3. The DNA for the CDR3 is TGCGCCAGCAGCCAAGGGCCGGGACAGGGGACGTACGAGCAGTACTTC. It translates to CASSQGPGQGTYEQYF. The rearrangement joins TRBV4-1 to TRBJ2-7; 10 bases map to TRBD1. Losses at the gene ends were 1 base for V and 4 bases for J; bases not matched to a gene: 7. The germline V gene has CDR1 MGHRA and CDR2 YSYEKL. The CDR3 spans 16 residues.

This chain uses TRBV7-9 with TRBJ1-1, with 7 bases fitting TRBD1. There are 15 residues in the CDR3. Germline V gene data show CDR1 as SEHNR and CDR2 as FQNEAQ (reference sequence). V was clipped by 9 bases and J by 1 base; unmatched bases: 11. In nucleotides, the CDR3 is TGTGCCAGTAAAGCTACAGGGGCCAGGAACACTGAAGCTTTCTTT. It encodes CASKATGARNTEAFF.

The V call is TRBV6-5, the J call TRBJ1-4; unclear D gene. Between the trimmed V and J ends, which lost 2 bases and 3 bases, there was a span of 7 bases. Per germline, CDR1 MNHEY and CDR2 SVGAGI. The CDR3 extends over 14 amino acids. CDR3 coding DNA: TGTGCCAGCAGTTACGGGCAGCCTAATGAAAAACTGTTTTTT. Residues: CASSYGQPNEKLFF.

V usage is TRBV11-2 and J usage is TRBJ2-7; the match to TRBD1 covers 8 bases. Per germline, CDR1 SGHAT and CDR2 FQNNGV. CDR3 length: 14 residues. The junction had 5 bases not matched to a gene; V was cut back by 5 bases and J by 2 bases. The DNA for the CDR3 is TGTGCCAGCAGCCGGACAGGGTTCCCCTACGAGCAGTACTTC. It specifies CASSRTGFPYEQYF. The complete variable domain, with remaining parts taken from reference TRBV11-2 and TRBJ2-7, reads EAGVAQSPRYKIIEKRQSVAFWCNPISGHATLYWYQQILGQGPKLLIQFQNNGVVDDSQLPKDRFSAERLKGVDSTLKIQPAKLEDSAVYLCASSRTGFPYEQYFGPGTRLTVT.

The rearrangement links TRBV10-1 to TRBJ1-5; the match to TRBD1 covers 7 bases. There are 14 residues in the CDR3. Per the germline V gene, CDR1 is WNHNN and CDR2 is SYGVQD (reference sequence). The V segment lost 6 bases and the J segment 0 bases; nucleotides outside the gene matches: 2. The CDR3 DNA reads TGCGCCAGCAGGACAGGGTATAGCAATCAGCCCCAGCATTTT. This codes for CASRTGYSNQPQHF.

The J gene is TRBJ2-5, the V gene TRBV5-1, with TRBD1 matching over 9 bases. Germline-derived CDR1 and CDR2 are SGHRS and YFSETQ. With 2 bases clipped from V and 5 bases from J, the junction kept 7 bases outside the gene matches. CDR3 size: 15 residues. The CDR3 DNA sequence: TGCGCCAGCAGCTTCACAGGGGGCTTAAGGGAGACCCAGTACTTC. Residues: CASSFTGGLRETQYF.

V is TRBV27 and J is TRBJ1-1; D might be TRBD1 (5 bases). Germline V CDR1 and CDR2: MNHEY, SMNVEV (reference sequence). The V end was cut by 3 bases, the J end by 5 bases, with 13 bases between. The CDR3 loop spans 14 amino acids. CDR3 sequence reads: CASSFQGRWTEAFF. The CDR3 nucleotides read TGTGCCAGCAGTTTTCAGGGCCGGTGGACTGAAGCTTTCTTT.

This clone was found once. The genes are TRBV6-1 and TRBJ2-7, with 9 bases aligning to TRBD1. There are 14 residues in the CDR3. The V segment lost 4 bases and the J segment 4 bases; nucleotides outside the gene matches: 5. Germline V gives CDR1 MNHNS, CDR2 SASEGT. CDR3 amino acids: CASSVGQGIYEQYF. CDR3 nucleotide sequence: TGTGCCAGCAGTGTAGGACAGGGGATTTACGAGCAGTACTTC.

The CDR3 is CASSLLAGGPSGTDTQYF. CDR3 DNA: TGTGCCAGCAGCTTGCTAGCGGGGGGGCCGTCAGGCACAGATACGCAGTATTTT. This chain joins TRBV7-2 and TRBJ2-3; 12 bases are a match to TRBD2. The germline gives CDR1 SGHTA, CDR2 FQGNSA. Trimming at V came to 3 bases and at J to 1 base, leaving 8 bases not matched to a gene. This CDR3 has 18 amino acids.

The chain carries TRBV27 and TRBJ2-2; a weak D match, TRBD1 (6 bases). From germline, CDR1 is MNHEY and CDR2 SMNVEV (reference sequence). The V gene lost 2 bases and the J gene lost 3 bases, with 19 bases spanning the gap. CDR3 size: 18 residues. The CDR3 protein is CASSLIGFVGHHTGELFF. CDR3 DNA: TGTGCCAGCAGTTTAATTGGTTTCGTGGGACATCACACCGGGGAGCTGTTTTTT.

This chain connects TRBV13 to TRBJ1-1; 9 positions match TRBD1. V gave up 4 bases and J gave up 1 base; unmatched junction bases: 4. The CDR3 is 15 amino acids. Germline V CDR1 and CDR2: PRHDT, FYEKMQ (reference sequence). The CDR3 coding sequence is TGTGCCAGCAGCTGGGGGGGACAGGGGAACACTGAAGCTTTCTTT. Its protein product is CASSWGGQGNTEAFF.